The 31 T cell receptor beta chains below all came from one sample that was sequenced in a study of T cell repertoires in cytomegalovirus infection. TCRdb itself ran the reads through MiXCR, one entry per CDR3 protein. The data show roughly 200,000 distinct CDR3 sequences, with 8.5% to 10% seen just once and about 4.2% held by the top ten. Sequencing was performed on PBMCs. These receptors all come from a human donor in good health (CMV status not recorded). Some clones in this sample may be carry-over from other donors' samples.

The sample holds many counts of this clonotype. The chain employs TRBV12-3 or TRBV12-4 and TRBJ1-1; D uncertain. V was clipped by 3 bases and J by 2 bases, with 10 bases between them. This CDR3 comprises 14 residues. Here the CDR3 DNA reads TGTGCCAGCAGTTTGTGGGATCTTAACACTGAAGCTTTCTTT. Residues: CASSLWDLNTEAFF.

The chain combines TRBV7-4 with TRBJ1-5; a possible D gene is TRBD1 (6 bases). V lost 5 bases, J lost 4 bases, and 12 bases lay in between. CDR3 length: 14 residues. The V gene's germline CDR1 is SGHVT and CDR2 SQSDAQ. The CDR3 sequence is CASSPDSPNQPQHF. Here the CDR3 DNA reads TGTGCCAGCAGCCCGGACAGTCCGAATCAGCCCCAGCATTTT.

This clonotype was seen at least ten times. The chain recombines TRBV5-6 with TRBJ1-4; D is undetermined. This CDR3 region has 15 residues. With 4 bases removed from V and 5 bases from J, the gap between germline ends came to 15 bases. Germline lookup yields CDR1 SGHDT and CDR2 YYEEEE. CDR3 in amino acids: CASSRWARQNEKLFF. CDR3 nucleotide sequence: TGTGCCAGCAGCCGGTGGGCCAGACAAAATGAAAAACTGTTTTTT.

This clonotype has ten or more counts. J is TRBJ2-1 and V is TRBV7-6, with TRBD1 as a possible D gene (6 bases). Between the trimmed V and J ends, which lost 5 bases and 8 bases, there was a span of 10 bases. Germline-derived CDR1 and CDR2 are SGHVS and FNYEAQ. CDR3 length equals 12 residues. In nucleotides, the CDR3 is TGTGCCAGCAGCCAGCAGGGGTATGAGCAGTTCTTC. Encoded protein: CASSQQGYEQFF.

The chain carries TRBV5-5 and TRBJ2-5, with 9 bases fitting TRBD1. Per germline, CDR1 SGHKS and CDR2 YYEKEE (reference sequence). J gave up 0 bases and V 9 bases, and 3 bases lay outside the gene matches. This CDR3 region has 13 residues. The CDR3 DNA reads TGTGCCACCGACAGGGGGAACCAAGAGACCCAGTACTTC. As protein: CATDRGNQETQYF. Based on the CDR3 plus reference TRBV5-5 and TRBJ2-5, the full variable domain is DAGVTQSPTHLIKTRGQQVTLRCSPISGHKSVSWYQQVLGQGPQFIFQYYEKEERGRGNFPDRFSARQFPNYSSELNVNALLLGDSALYLCATDRGNQETQYFGPGTRLLVL.

This clonotype was observed at least ten times. The chain is built from TRBV10-3 and TRBJ1-1, with D possibly being TRBD1 (5 bases). Germline lookup yields CDR1 ENHRY and CDR2 SYGVKD. With 6 bases removed from V and 0 bases from J, the gap between germline ends came to 8 bases. This CDR3 spans 13 amino acids. The CDR3 DNA reads as TGTGCCATCAGGCAGGGTCTGAACACTGAAGCTTTCTTT. This sequence encodes CAIRQGLNTEAFF.

This clonotype was detected many times. The rearrangement links TRBV5-1 to TRBJ1-4; possibly TRBD1 for D (5 bases). In germline, CDR1 is SGHRS, CDR2 YFSETQ. V dropped 4 bases and J dropped 4 bases, with 11 bases sitting between them. CDR3 length equals 14 residues. CDR3 amino acids: CASSRDGGNEKLFF. The CDR3 bases are TGCGCCAGCAGCCGAGACGGGGGTAATGAAAAACTGTTTTTT.

This clonotype was recorded at least ten times. The chain carries TRBV7-2 and TRBJ1-3; TRBD1 agrees at 10 bases. Germline assignment: CDR1 SGHTA and CDR2 FQGNSA. Unmatched junction bases numbered 13, after V lost 6 bases and J lost 5 bases. The CDR3 covers 17 residues. The CDR3 here is CASSYGTGDGSRNTIYF. Written as DNA, the CDR3 is TGTGCCAGCAGTTACGGGACAGGGGACGGGTCGAGAAACACCATATATTTT.

This clonotype was counted a few times. The V gene is TRBV7-9, the J gene TRBJ2-3, with 7 nucleotides matching TRBD2. Germline CDR1 reads SEHNR; CDR2 reads FQNEAQ (reference sequence). The CDR3 spans 16 residues. V was pared by 5 bases and J by 0 bases, with 8 bases of the junction left unmatched. The CDR3 coding sequence is TGTGCCAGCAGCGTCCTTAGCGGGTCTAGCACAGATACGCAGTATTTT. Translating gives CASSVLSGSSTDTQYF.

In this sample, this clonotype turned up a few times. The genes are TRBV29-1 and TRBJ2-1, with 7 bases aligning to TRBD1. The junction had 9 bases not matched to a gene; V was cut back by 5 bases and J by 5 bases. Germline V gives CDR1 SQVTM, CDR2 ANQGSEA. The CDR3 extends over 14 amino acids. Here the CDR3 DNA reads TGCAGCGTTTACAGGGGAAATGTTAACAATGAGCAGTTCTTC. Protein: CSVYRGNVNNEQFF.

The CDR3 loop reads CAHRQRSSTEAFF. The CDR3 DNA reads TGTGCCCACCGACAGAGATCGTCCACTGAAGCTTTCTTT. This chain links TRBV6-2 or TRBV6-3 with TRBJ1-1; D might be TRBD1 (5 bases). V gave up 11 bases and J gave up 4 bases, with 17 bases separating them. Germline values: CDR1 MNHEY, CDR2 SVGEGT. CDR3 length equals 13 residues.

This clonotype was seen many times. This chain connects TRBV28 to TRBJ2-5, with D tentatively TRBD2 (6 bases). V gave up 3 bases and J gave up 5 bases, with 22 bases separating them. The CDR3 consists of 17 residues. The germline V gene has CDR1 MDHEN and CDR2 SYDVKM. CDR3: CASSFSPGEDIRETQYF. The DNA for the CDR3 is TGTGCCAGCAGTTTTTCTCCGGGAGAGGATATCCGGGAGACCCAGTACTTC.

This clonotype was picked up many times. This CDR3 reads CASSQRTRGNEQFF. The CDR3 nucleotides read TGTGCCAGCAGCCAGAGGACTAGGGGCAATGAGCAGTTCTTC. The V gene is TRBV11-2, the J gene TRBJ2-1; 7 bases match TRBD2. CDR1 and CDR2 (germline): SGHAT, FQNNGV. The CDR3 extends over 14 amino acids. The trim removed 5 bases at V and 6 bases at J, leaving 7 bases unmatched. Supplemented by reference TRBV11-2 and TRBJ2-1, the full variable domain reads EAGVAQSPRYKIIEKRQSVAFWCNPISGHATLYWYQQILGQGPKLLIQFQNNGVVDDSQLPKDRFSAERLKGVDSTLKIQPAKLEDSAVYLCASSQRTRGNEQFFGPGTRLTVL.

The table lists this clonotype with many counts. The V call is TRBV7-2, the J call TRBJ2-1; no clear D. This CDR3 is 13 amino acids long. Germline V lookup: CDR1 SGHTA, CDR2 FQGNSA. Trimming removed 3 bases at V and 0 bases at J, with 3 bases between. In DNA form, the CDR3 reads TGTGCCAGCAGCTTCAGCTCCTACAATGAGCAGTTCTTC. It is translated as CASSFSSYNEQFF.

CDR3 coding DNA: TGTGCCAGCAGCCCTAAAACAGGGATCGCCTATAGCAATCAGCCCCAGCATTTT. The encoded protein is CASSPKTGIAYSNQPQHF. The chain joins TRBV7-2 to TRBJ1-5, with a weak D call TRBD1 (6 bases). Germline V lookup: CDR1 SGHTA, CDR2 FQGNSA. The CDR3 consists of 18 residues. Trimming took 5 bases from V and 0 from J, leaving 20 bases between them.

The V gene is TRBV2, the J gene TRBJ2-7; D might be TRBD2 (5 bases). The CDR3 spans 13 residues. Germline CDR1 SNHLY, CDR2 FYNNEI. V was shortened by 7 bases and J by 4 bases, with 14 bases between the two germline ends. Here the CDR3 reads CASTTSVAYEQYF. In nucleotides, the CDR3 is TGTGCCAGCACCACTTCGGTAGCGTACGAGCAGTACTTC. Variable domain in full (rest from reference TRBV2 and TRBJ2-7): EPEVTQTPSHQVTQMGQEVILRCVPISNHLYFYWYRQILGQKVEFLVSFYNNEISEKSEIFDDQFSVERPDGSNFTLKIRSTKLEDSAMYFCASTTSVAYEQYFGPGTRLTVT.

Comments on this clonotype: One end of the junction varies from germline; a read error may be responsible. The V and J genes are TRBV7-2 and TRBJ1-2, with D possibly matching TRBD1 (5 bases). The CDR3 totals 13 residues. Germline CDR1 is SGHTA and CDR2 is FQGNSA. In nucleotides, the CDR3 is TGTGCCAGCAGCCTAGGGGACGCCAATGGCTACCCGTTC. Translated, it gives CASSLGDANGYPF.

In this sample, this clonotype turned up a few times. The chain links TRBV7-3 to TRBJ2-7, with 10 nucleotides matching TRBD2. Germline V gene lookup returns CDR1 SGHTA and CDR2 FQGTGA. V lost 0 bases and J lost 3; bases outside the gene matches: 2. CDR3 size: 15 residues. CDR3 in DNA: TGTGCCAGCAGCTTAACCCCTAGCGGGAGCTACGAGCAGTACTTC. It yields the protein CASSLTPSGSYEQYF.

This clonotype was detected many times. The CDR3 DNA sequence: TGTGCCAGCAGCTCTTCCCCATCGGTCACTGAAGCTTTCTTT. This gives the protein CASSSSPSVTEAFF. V gene TRBV7-2 combines with J gene TRBJ1-1, with unresolved D. The germline gives CDR1 SGHTA, CDR2 FQGNSA. This CDR3 region has 14 residues. Trimming pared 4 bases from V and 4 bases from J, leaving 13 bases between.

This clonotype was counted many times. The chain is built from TRBV7-2 and TRBJ2-2, with a possible D match to TRBD2 (5 bases). The CDR3 sequence is 16 residues long. The germline V and J ends were trimmed by 6 bases and 0 bases, with 14 bases remaining between them. The V gene's germline CDR1 is SGHTA and CDR2 FQGNSA. Here the CDR3 DNA reads TGTGCCAGCAGTATTCGGGGTGGGGCGAACACCGGGGAGCTGTTTTTT. Protein sequence: CASSIRGGANTGELFF.

This clonotype was seen a few times. The chain links TRBV12-3 or TRBV12-4 to TRBJ1-5; D remains ambiguous. The CDR3 loop spans 13 amino acids. V was clipped by 8 bases and J by 0 bases, with 8 bases between them. The DNA for the CDR3 is TGTGCCAGCCTTCGAGGTAGCAATCAGCCCCAGCATTTT. Its translation is CASLRGSNQPQHF.

This clonotype was found many times. V and J are TRBV28 and TRBJ2-7, with 10 bases aligning to TRBD1. V shed 6 bases, J shed 5 bases, and the junction held 16 bases outside the gene matches. The germline gives CDR1 MDHEN, CDR2 SYDVKM. The CDR3 runs to 17 residues. CDR3 bases: TGTGCCAGCAGCTTGATGTTTCCGGGACAGGGGATCGACGAGCAGTACTTC. Encoded protein: CASSLMFPGQGIDEQYF.

Note on this clonotype: A read error may explain this, as a much larger clone is one base away. The rearrangement uses TRBV7-9 and TRBJ2-3; D call uncertain. The germline gives CDR1 SEHNR, CDR2 FQNEAQ (reference sequence). The CDR3 spans 10 residues. The CDR3 protein is CASSWDTHYF. The CDR3 DNA reads as TGTGCCAGCAGCTGGGATACGCATTATTTT.

The sample holds many counts of this clonotype. This chain links TRBV2 with TRBJ2-1, with 10 nucleotides matching TRBD1. Germline CDR1 SNHLY, CDR2 FYNNEI. This CDR3 region has 15 residues. V lost 6 bases to trimming and J lost 2 bases; unmatched junction nucleotides: 4. CDR3 sequence (DNA): TGTGCCAGCAGCTACGGACAGGGGGCCTACAATGAGCAGTTCTTC. Protein: CASSYGQGAYNEQFF.

The chain combines TRBV2 with TRBJ1-5; D uncertain. This CDR3 region has 14 residues. Between the trimmed V and J ends, which lost 5 bases and 0 bases, there was a span of 8 bases. Per germline, CDR1 SNHLY and CDR2 FYNNEI. CDR3 loop: CASSTENSNQPQHF. The CDR3 DNA reads TGTGCCAGCAGTACTGAAAATAGCAATCAGCCCCAGCATTTT.

This clonotype came up many times. The genes are TRBV28 and TRBJ2-1, with 10 bases lining up with TRBD2. This CDR3 spans 14 amino acids. J gave up 10 bases and V 6 bases, and 9 bases lay outside the gene matches. Germline assignment: CDR1 MDHEN and CDR2 SYDVKM. CDR3 loop: CASRRTSGVWEQFF. CDR3 coding DNA: TGTGCCAGCAGACGAACTAGCGGGGTTTGGGAGCAGTTCTTC. The entire variable domain, with the rest obtained from reference TRBV28 and TRBJ2-1, is as follows: DVKVTQSSRYLVKRTGEKVFLECVQDMDHENMFWYRQDPGLGLRLIYFSYDVKMKEKGDIPEGYSVSREKKERFSLILESASTNQTSMYLCASRRTSGVWEQFFGPGTRLTVL.

This clonotype came up a few times. This chain links TRBV6-6 with TRBJ2-5; 12 bases fit TRBD2. Unmatched junction bases numbered 5, after V lost 8 bases and J lost 4 bases. Germline V gene sequence: CDR1 MNHNY, CDR2 SVGAGI (reference sequence). This CDR3 spans 14 amino acids. The CDR3 coding sequence is TGTGCCAGCCGACTAGCGGGAGTCGGAGAGACCCAGTACTTC. Protein product: CASRLAGVGETQYF.

This clonotype was recorded many times. This chain joins TRBV2 and TRBJ2-3; 7 positions agree with TRBD2. With V trimmed by 2 bases and J by 0 bases, 5 bases remained unmatched. CDR3 length: 16 residues. The germline gives CDR1 SNHLY, CDR2 FYNNEI. The CDR3 loop is CASSEPRGTSTDTQYF. The CDR3 nucleotides are TGTGCCAGCAGTGAACCGCGGGGGACTAGCACAGATACGCAGTATTTT.

V gene TRBV20-1 combines with J gene TRBJ2-7; TRBD2 matches 13 bases. Germline V gives CDR1 DFQATT, CDR2 SNEGSKA (reference sequence). V dropped 4 bases and J dropped 4; count of bases not matched to a gene: 7. The CDR3 has 15 residues. CDR3 residues: CSAKPGTSGNYEQYF. The CDR3 DNA reads as TGCAGTGCTAAACCCGGGACTAGCGGGAATTACGAGCAGTACTTC.

The rearrangement joins TRBV27 to TRBJ2-3; TRBD2 is a possible D gene (6 bases). Trimming shortened V by 8 bases and J by 5 bases, and 14 bases separated the two germline ends. This CDR3 is built from 13 residues. Germline CDR1 MNHEY, CDR2 SMNVEV (reference sequence). CDR3 sequence: CASQRMGGDTQYF. The CDR3, as DNA: TGTGCCAGCCAACGTATGGGAGGAGATACGCAGTATTTT.

This clonotype was detected only a few times. The rearrangement joins TRBV28 to TRBJ1-5; unclear D gene. Deletions cut 2 bases from V and 3 bases from J, with 8 bases between. The germline CDR1 and CDR2 sequences are MDHEN and SYDVKM. The CDR3 sequence is 14 residues long. The DNA for the CDR3 is TGTGCCAGCAGTTTAAGTGATTTCAATCAGCCCCAGCATTTT. The encoded protein is CASSLSDFNQPQHF. Full variable domain (rest looked up from reference TRBV28 and TRBJ1-5): DVKVTQSSRYLVKRTGEKVFLECVQDMDHENMFWYRQDPGLGLRLIYFSYDVKMKEKGDIPEGYSVSREKKERFSLILESASTNQTSMYLCASSLSDFNQPQHFGDGTRLSIL.